This TCR beta chain was observed in a study of T cells in Graves' hyperthyroidism and ophthalmopathy. CDR3 size: 13 residues. In germline, CDR1 is SGHAT, CDR2 FQNNGV. Trimming stripped 2 bases from V and 2 bases from J, with 6 bases between. Amplified TCR beta CDR3 regions came from RNA transcripts. An initial round of RT-PCR targeting the TCR CDR3 relied on the HTBI primer set. TCRdb ran MiXCR on the multiplex PCR reads and lists one entry per CDR3 protein. The data contain 400,000 to 550,000 distinct CDR3 sequences, 24% of them singletons. The chain carries TRBV11-2 and TRBJ1-2; D is unresolved. Sequenced input: blood. This clonotype was obtained from a woman aged 25 to 39 with Graves' ophthalmopathy. Written as DNA, the CDR3 is TGTGCCAGCAGCTTAAGCCGGAACTATGGCTACACCTTC. Residues: CASSLSRNYGYTF.